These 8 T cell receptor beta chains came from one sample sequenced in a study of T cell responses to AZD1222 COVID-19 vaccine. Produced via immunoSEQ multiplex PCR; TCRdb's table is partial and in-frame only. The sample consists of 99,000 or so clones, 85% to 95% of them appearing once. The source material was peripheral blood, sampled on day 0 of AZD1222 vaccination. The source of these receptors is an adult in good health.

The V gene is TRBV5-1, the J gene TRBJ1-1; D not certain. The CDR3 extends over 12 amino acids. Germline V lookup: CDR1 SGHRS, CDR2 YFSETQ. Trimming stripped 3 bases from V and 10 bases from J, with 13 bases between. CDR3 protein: CASSSPGKAAFF. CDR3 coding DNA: TGCGCCAGCAGCTCACCCGGGAAAGCAGCTTTCTTT.

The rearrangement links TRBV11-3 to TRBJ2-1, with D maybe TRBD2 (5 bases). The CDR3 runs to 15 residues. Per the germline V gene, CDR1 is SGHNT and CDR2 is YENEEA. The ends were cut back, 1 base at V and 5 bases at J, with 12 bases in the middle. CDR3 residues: CASSLGPAVNNEQFF. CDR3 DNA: TGTGCCAGCAGCTTAGGGCCAGCGGTTAACAATGAGCAGTTCTTC. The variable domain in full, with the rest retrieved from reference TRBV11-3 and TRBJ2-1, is EAGVVQSPRYKIIEKKQPVAFWCNPISGHNTLYWYLQNLGQGPELLIRYENEEAVDDSQLPKDRFSAERLKGVDSTLKIQPAELGDSAVYLCASSLGPAVNNEQFFGPGTRLTVL.

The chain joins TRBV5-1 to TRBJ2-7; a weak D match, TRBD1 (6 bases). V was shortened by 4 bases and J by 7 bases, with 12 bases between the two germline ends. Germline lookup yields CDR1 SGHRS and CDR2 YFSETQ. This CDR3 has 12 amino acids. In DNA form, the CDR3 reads TGCGCCAGCAGCAACCTTGGACAGGAGCAGTACTTC. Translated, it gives CASSNLGQEQYF.

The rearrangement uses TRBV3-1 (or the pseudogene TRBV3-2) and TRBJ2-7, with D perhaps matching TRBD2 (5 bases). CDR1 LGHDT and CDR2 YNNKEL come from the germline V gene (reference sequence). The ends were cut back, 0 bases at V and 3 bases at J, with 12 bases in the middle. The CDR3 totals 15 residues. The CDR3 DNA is TGTGCCAGCAGCCAAGATCTTGTTCGGGACTACGAGCAGTACTTC. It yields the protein CASSQDLVRDYEQYF.

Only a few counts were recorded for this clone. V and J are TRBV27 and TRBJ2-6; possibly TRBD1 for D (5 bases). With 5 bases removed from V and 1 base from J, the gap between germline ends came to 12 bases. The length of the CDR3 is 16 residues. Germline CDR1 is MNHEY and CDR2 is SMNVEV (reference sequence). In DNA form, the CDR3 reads TGTGCCAGCAGTATTACAGGCCTTTCTGGGGCCAACGTCCTGACTTTC. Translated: CASSITGLSGANVLTF.

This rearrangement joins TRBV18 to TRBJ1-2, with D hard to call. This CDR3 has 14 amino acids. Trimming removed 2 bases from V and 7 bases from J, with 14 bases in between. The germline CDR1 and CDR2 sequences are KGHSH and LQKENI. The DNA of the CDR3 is TGTGCCAGCTCACCAGTGGTGGGCGGGTCTGGCTACACCTTC. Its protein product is CASSPVVGGSGYTF.

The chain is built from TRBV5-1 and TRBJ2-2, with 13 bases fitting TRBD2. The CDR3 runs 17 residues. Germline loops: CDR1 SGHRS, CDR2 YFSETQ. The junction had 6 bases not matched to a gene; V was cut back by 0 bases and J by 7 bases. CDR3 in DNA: TGCGCCAGCAGCTTGGCACTAGCGGGAGGGCCAGGCGGGGAGCTGTTTTTT. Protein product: CASSLALAGGPGGELFF.

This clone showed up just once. The DNA for the CDR3 is TGCGCCAGCAGCCAAGCCCGGGACACCCCTATTACTAACTATGGCTACACCTTC. Protein sequence: CASSQARDTPITNYGYTF. The V gene is TRBV4-3, the J gene TRBJ1-2; weak D call: TRBD1 (6 bases). In germline, CDR1 is LGHNA, CDR2 YSLEER. Trimming pared 1 base from V and 0 bases from J, leaving 18 bases between. CDR3 length: 18 amino acids.